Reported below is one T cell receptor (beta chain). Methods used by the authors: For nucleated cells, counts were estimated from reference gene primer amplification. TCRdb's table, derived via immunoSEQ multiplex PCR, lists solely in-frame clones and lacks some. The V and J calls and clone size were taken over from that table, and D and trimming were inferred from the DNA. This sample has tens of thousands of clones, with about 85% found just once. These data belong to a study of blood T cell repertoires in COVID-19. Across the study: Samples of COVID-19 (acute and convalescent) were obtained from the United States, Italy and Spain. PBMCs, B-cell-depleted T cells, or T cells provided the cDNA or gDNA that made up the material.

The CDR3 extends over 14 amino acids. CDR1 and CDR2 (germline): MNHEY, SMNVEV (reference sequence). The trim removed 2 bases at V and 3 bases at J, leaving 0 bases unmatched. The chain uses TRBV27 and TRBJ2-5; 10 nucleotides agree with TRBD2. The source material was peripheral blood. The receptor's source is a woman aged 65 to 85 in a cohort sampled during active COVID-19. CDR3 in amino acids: CASSLLAGEETQYF. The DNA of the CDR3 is TGTGCCAGCAGTTTACTAGCGGGGGAAGAGACCCAGTACTTC.